This T cell receptor beta chain appears in the sequencing data of a study of CD8 T cells in ankylosing spondylitis (dated by TCRdb to about 2017). In terms of the full investigation: The study set out to find disease-linked TCR variants by profiling T cell receptor beta repertoires in ankylosing spondylitis patients and healthy donors. The full study cohort was made up of roughly 25 ankylosing spondylitis patients and over 90 healthy donors. Peripheral blood samples were taken, and synovial fluid was additionally collected from ankylosing spondylitis patients. Here is what the overall study found, with its caveats: A TCR beta motif of several highly homologous amino acid variants appeared characteristic of blood from ankylosing spondylitis patients. Some TCR beta motif variants had previously been reported in synovial fluid and blood of reactive arthritis patients, which suggested common disease-initiation mechanisms. The disease-linked clones were reported to be significantly enriched in matched synovial fluid samples from ankylosing spondylitis patients. In peripheral blood, the disease-linked clones were found at relatively low frequencies and had a CD8+ phenotype.

TCRdb shows the sequencer as Illumina HiSeq 2500. TCR beta libraries were prepared by quantitative 5'-RACE with molecular barcodes. The authors' analysis ran thus. Disease-linked TCR variants were identified with a new computational method built on a probabilistic model of VDJ rearrangement. TCRdb reprocessed the public reads (quality trimming at Q25 with fastp, clone calling with MiXCR) and kept in-frame beta chains. Each CDR3 protein gets just one entry, which takes the most common genes and DNA from the rows behind it. What appears here as the V and J calls and clone size reflects TCRdb's work, not the paper's. This sample gives fewer than 750,000 distinct CDR3 sequences in total; around 20% of them show up just once. Jointly, the top ten make up roughly a fifth of the sample. The sample holds a few counts of this clonotype. The target of this receptor is not known. No much larger clone is present one base from it, and per-base qualities are unavailable.

V is reduced by 5 bases and J by 5 bases, leaving a spacing of 3 bases between them. The CDR3 runs 10 amino acids, cysteine and phenylalanine included. The CDR3 DNA has 30 bases and is translated from base 1. Sequencing input: blood, either unsorted or a sorted T cell fraction (not recorded which). The source is a male donor with ankylosing spondylitis. The chain joins TRBV12-3 or TRBV12-4 to TRBJ1-2, with no confidently assigned D gene. The base sequence is TGTGCCAGCAGTCGGTATGGCTACACCTTC. It translates as CASSRYGYTF.